This T cell receptor (beta chain) comes out of a study of cytomegalovirus exposure and HLA in healthy donors. On this clone itself: Its target is not known.

Vbeta (60) and Jbeta (13) primers were used in the PCR. The protocol was immunoSEQ multiplex PCR, while the TCRdb copy is restricted to in-frame clones and leaves out a portion. Here the sample spans tens of thousands of clones, approximately 79% being singletons. Study-wide results and limits: An analysis that was carried out later associated approximately 17,000 TCR beta sequences with HLA alleles at 0.05 false discovery rate. Cytomegalovirus status, reportedly, was diagnosed with high specificity and sensitivity by the classifier. Later analysis suggested most CMV-associated TCR beta chains were HLA-restricted.

Nominal health characterized the donors when sampled, though unrecorded immune exposures were likely. CDR1 and CDR2 (germline): WNHNN, SYGVQD (reference sequence). Trimming took 9 bases from V and 2 from J, leaving 13 bases between them. The CDR3 extends over 13 amino acids. This chain uses TRBV10-1 with TRBJ1-1; D ambiguous. This clonotype originated in a female donor in good health and CMV-seronegative. The sequenced material came from PBMCs. CDR3 DNA: TGCGCCAGTAGCCACGGAATCAACACTGAAGCTTTCTTT. As protein: CASSHGINTEAFF.